Included here is one T cell receptor beta chain sequence, with context. The specificity of this receptor is unknown. No quality values exist for individual bases; no much larger clone is one base distant. This entry is derived from a study of cytomegalovirus exposure and HLA in healthy donors (dated by TCRdb to 2015 to 2018). About the study as a whole: A later analysis indicated that the 95 to 150 validation repertoires were generated on the platform also employed for the roughly 730 repertoires of the first cohort. Besides the first cohort of 666 subjects, a separate validation cohort made up of about 120 different subjects was used. The study combined high-throughput TCR immunosequencing, statistical association of individual TCRs with disease status, and machine learning to predict cytomegalovirus infection status. The study aimed to test whether cataloging public T cell receptors could reveal signatures of past pathogen exposure. Overall study outcomes, separate from this receptor: In vitro tests confirmed that a few of the cytomegalovirus-associated TCR beta chains recognize cytomegalovirus antigens. The authors suggested that the approach could potentially be extended to other disease states and immunological phenotypes. A later analysis lacked HLA typing for the validation cohort, so it scored co-occurrence in that cohort across all 120 repertoires. In both the original and validation cohorts, the classifier was reported to diagnose cytomegalovirus status with high specificity and sensitivity. Most TCR sequences were seen in very few donors, while some public TCRs were found in many individuals. The study listed 150 to 200 TCR beta chains as associated with cytomegalovirus. In a later analysis, TCRs clustered in the first cohort were found to also tend to co-occur in the roughly 130 validation repertoires, with 85% to 95% of cluster scores above 0.

The library was generated by the immunoSEQ multiplex PCR assay. In the original analysis: A statistical classification framework was developed to diagnose cytomegalovirus status using the catalog of TCR beta chain sequences. Drawn from immuneACCESS, this table holds only the in-frame rearrangements with V and J called that TCRdb kept. Clones are partly lost; checked studies trace under half to an unresolved V gene and leave the rest unexplained. That table gives V, J and clone size, and the DNA gave D and trimming. In all, the sample holds under 65,000 clones, and about 92% of those were seen once. The ten largest clonotypes hold about 8.8% of the sample. Donors formed part of the validation cohort, which comprised some 120 subjects and was distinct from the first cohort of some 700 subjects. The receptor comes from a woman younger than 30 in good health and CMV-seropositive. The sequenced material came from PBMCs.

Here is the DNA: TGTGCCAGCAGCTTATCGACAGTGAGCACTGAAGCTTTCTTT. Translated, it reads CASSLSTVSTEAFF. The sequence joins TRBV7-3 to TRBJ1-1, with a tentative D gene TRBD1 over 5 matching bases. There are 14 amino acids in the CDR3, from cysteine to phenylalanine inclusive. The CDR3 DNA has 42 bases and is translated from base 1. The germline V gene yields SGHTA for CDR1 and FQGTGA for CDR2. V is pared back by 2 bases and J by 4 bases, with 11 bases lying between the germline termini.